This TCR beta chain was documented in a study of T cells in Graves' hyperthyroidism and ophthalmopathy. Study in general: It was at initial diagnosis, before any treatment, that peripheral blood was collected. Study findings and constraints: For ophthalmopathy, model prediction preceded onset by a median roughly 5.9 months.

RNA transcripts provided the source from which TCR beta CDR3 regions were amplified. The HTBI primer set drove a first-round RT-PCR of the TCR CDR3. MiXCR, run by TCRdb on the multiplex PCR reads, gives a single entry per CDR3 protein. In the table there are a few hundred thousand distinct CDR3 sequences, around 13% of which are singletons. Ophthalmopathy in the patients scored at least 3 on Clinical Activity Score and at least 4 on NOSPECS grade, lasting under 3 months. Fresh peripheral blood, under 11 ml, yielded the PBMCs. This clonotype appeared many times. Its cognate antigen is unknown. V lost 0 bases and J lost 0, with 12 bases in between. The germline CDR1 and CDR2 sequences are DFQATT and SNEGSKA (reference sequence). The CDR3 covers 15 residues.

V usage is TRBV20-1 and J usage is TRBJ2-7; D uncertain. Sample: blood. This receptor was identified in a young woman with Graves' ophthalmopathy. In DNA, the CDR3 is TGCAGTGCTAGAGATAAAGTCCGGGTCTCCTACGAGCAGTACTTC. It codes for CSARDKVRVSYEQYF.